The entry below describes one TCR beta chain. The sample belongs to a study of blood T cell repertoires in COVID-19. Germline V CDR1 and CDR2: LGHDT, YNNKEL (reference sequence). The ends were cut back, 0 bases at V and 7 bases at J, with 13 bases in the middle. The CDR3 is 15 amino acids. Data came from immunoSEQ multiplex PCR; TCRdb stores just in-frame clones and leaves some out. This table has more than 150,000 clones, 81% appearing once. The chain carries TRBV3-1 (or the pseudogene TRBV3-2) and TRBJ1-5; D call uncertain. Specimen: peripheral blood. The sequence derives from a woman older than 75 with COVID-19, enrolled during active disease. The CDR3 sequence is CASSQDGVGRQPQHF. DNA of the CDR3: TGTGCCAGCAGCCAAGATGGGGTCGGGAGGCAGCCCCAGCATTTT.